The text below deals with one TCR beta chain. Its antigen is not known. The entry originates in a study of neurological immune-mediated disorders. Germline V gene lookup returns CDR1 SGHRS and CDR2 YFSETQ. V shed 0 bases and J shed 7 bases, with 11 bases lying between them. CDR3 length: 14 residues. Whole-study results and caveats: While HTLV-1-associated myelopathy showed the greatest TCR clonal expansion, multiple sclerosis showed the least, falling below healthy controls.

The cDNA was generated through 5'RACE incorporating 10-nucleotide random UMIs. TCRdb passed the 5' RACE reads through MiXCR, listing each CDR3 protein once. The sample lists 75,000 to 90,000 distinct CDR3 sequences, 10% occurring once. The sequence came from a man in his forties in good health. Material: PBMCs. The chain couples TRBV5-1 to TRBJ2-1, with a possible D match to TRBD2 (5 bases). The CDR3 loop reads CASSLGAEGNEQFF. CDR3 nucleotide sequence: TGCGCCAGCAGCTTGGGAGCGGAAGGGAATGAGCAGTTCTTC.